This is a list of T cell receptor beta chains from one sample in a study of cytomegalovirus exposure and HLA in healthy donors. Profiled with immunoSEQ multiplex PCR; TCRdb holds only in-frame clones, not every one. The repertoire has some 130,000 clones, about 82% of them found once; the top ten carry about 1%. The source material was PBMCs. The receptor set was obtained from a boy between 5 and 17 years old in good health and CMV-seronegative. Both conserved end residues are part of each CDR3. D genes are given only for firm matches.

d_call: NA; v_call: TRBV2; j_call: TRBJ1-5; cdr3_aa: CASKFVAADQPQHF; cdr3_nt: TGTGCCAGCAAGTTCGTGGCGGCCGATCAGCCCCAGCATTTT
d_call: NA; v_call: TRBV7-3; j_call: TRBJ2-5; cdr3_aa: CASSLTGRGGGETQYF; cdr3_nt: TGTGCCAGCAGCTTAACTGGGCGGGGCGGCGGAGAGACCCAGTACTTC
d_call: NA; v_call: TRBV19; j_call: TRBJ2-3; cdr3_aa: CASSIHRGLTTSTDTQYF; cdr3_nt: TGTGCCAGTAGTATTCACAGGGGACTCACGACTAGCACAGATACGCAGTATTTT
d_call: NA; v_call: TRBV27; j_call: TRBJ2-4; cdr3_aa: CASRGDDPIQYF; cdr3_nt: TGTGCCAGCAGGGGCGACGATCCCATTCAGTACTTC
d_call: TRBD2; v_call: TRBV30; j_call: TRBJ2-5; cdr3_aa: CAWNMGLVGETQYF; cdr3_nt: TGTGCCTGGAACATGGGACTAGTTGGAGAGACCCAGTACTTC
d_call: NA; v_call: TRBV5-4; j_call: TRBJ1-1; cdr3_aa: CATSAIRQKNTEAFF; cdr3_nt: TGTGCCACCTCAGCTATTAGACAGAAGAACACTGAAGCTTTCTTT
d_call: NA; v_call: TRBV2; j_call: TRBJ1-2; cdr3_aa: CASRNQGDGYTF; cdr3_nt: TGTGCCAGCAGGAATCAGGGTGATGGCTACACCTTC
d_call: TRBD2; v_call: TRBV30; j_call: TRBJ2-7; cdr3_aa: CAWRGSGSYEQYF; cdr3_nt: TGTGCCTGGAGAGGTAGCGGGAGCTACGAGCAGTACTTC
d_call: NA; v_call: TRBV27; j_call: TRBJ2-7; cdr3_aa: CASSKRAGVYEQYF; cdr3_nt: TGTGCCAGCAGTAAAAGGGCAGGGGTCTACGAGCAGTACTTC
d_call: NA; v_call: TRBV9; j_call: TRBJ1-3; cdr3_aa: CASSVQAQGNTIYF; cdr3_nt: TGTGCCAGCAGCGTACAGGCACAGGGAAACACCATATATTTT
d_call: NA; v_call: TRBV4-1; j_call: TRBJ1-5; cdr3_aa: CASSQAALGGPQHF; cdr3_nt: TGCGCCAGCAGCCAAGCGGCTCTCGGGGGGCCCCAGCATTTT
d_call: NA; v_call: TRBV11-2; j_call: TRBJ1-1; cdr3_aa: CASSQTSWGDGNTEAFF; cdr3_nt: TGTGCCAGCAGCCAGACTAGCTGGGGGGACGGAAACACTGAAGCTTTCTTT
d_call: NA; v_call: TRBV27; j_call: TRBJ2-3; cdr3_aa: CASSLSSDTDTQYF; cdr3_nt: TGTGCCAGCAGTTTATCTAGCGACACAGATACGCAGTATTTT
d_call: NA; v_call: TRBV29-1; j_call: TRBJ2-2; cdr3_aa: CSVGQENSNTGELFF; cdr3_nt: TGCAGCGTTGGACAGGAGAATTCGAACACCGGGGAGCTGTTTTTT